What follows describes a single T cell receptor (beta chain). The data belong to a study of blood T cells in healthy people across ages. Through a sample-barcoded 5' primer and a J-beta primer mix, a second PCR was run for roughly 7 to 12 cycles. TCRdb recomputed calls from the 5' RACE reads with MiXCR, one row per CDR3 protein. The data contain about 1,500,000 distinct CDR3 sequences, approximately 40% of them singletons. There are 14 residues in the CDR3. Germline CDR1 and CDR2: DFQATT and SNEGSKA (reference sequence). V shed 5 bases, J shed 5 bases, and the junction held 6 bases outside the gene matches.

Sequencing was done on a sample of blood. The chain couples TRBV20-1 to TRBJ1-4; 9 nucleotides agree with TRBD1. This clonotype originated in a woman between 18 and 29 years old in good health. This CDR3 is CSAFSGQGNEKLFF. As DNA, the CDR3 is TGCAGTGCTTTTAGTGGACAGGGGAATGAAAAACTGTTTTTT.